The 10 T cell receptor beta chains given below trace back to one sample, sequenced in a study of cytomegalovirus exposure and HLA in healthy donors (dated by TCRdb to 2017 to 2019). The library was built by means of the immunoSEQ multiplex PCR assay. For the multiplex PCR, a mixture combining 60 forward primers for TCR Vbeta segments and 13 reverse primers for TCR Jbeta segments was used. The table comes from immuneACCESS by way of TCRdb, which keeps in-frame sequences with V and J called. Part of the clones is missing from these tables; in studies checked, under half for an unresolved V gene and the rest for unknown reasons. Recorded for this sample are hundreds of thousands of clones; roughly two thirds of them occurred a single time. The ten biggest clones cover approximately 2.3% of the sample. Input material: PBMCs. These receptors were obtained from a female donor in good health and CMV-seronegative.

The chain couples TRBV5-6 to TRBJ2-7; D call uncertain. Trimming took 0 bases from V and 1 from J, leaving 8 bases between them. Germline V CDR1 and CDR2: SGHDT, YYEEEE. This CDR3 region has 14 residues. CDR3 nucleotide sequence: TGTGCCAGCAGCTTGGTGCCAGGTTCCTACGAGCAGTACTTC. Its protein is CASSLVPGSYEQYF.

The V gene is TRBV19, the J gene TRBJ1-1; D unresolved. Deletions cut 3 bases from V and 4 bases from J, with 12 bases between. CDR1 LNHDA and CDR2 SQIVND come from the germline V gene (reference sequence). This CDR3 has 14 amino acids. This chain's CDR3 is CASSIRGEATEAFF. The CDR3 nucleotides read TGTGCCAGTAGTATCCGGGGAGAAGCCACTGAAGCTTTCTTT. Drawing the rest from reference TRBV19 and TRBJ1-1, the complete variable domain is DGGITQSPKYLFRKEGQNVTLSCEQNLNHDAMYWYRQDPGQGLRLIYYSQIVNDFQKGDIAEGYSVSREKKESFPLTVTSAQKNPTAFYLCASSIRGEATEAFFGQGTRLTVV.

The chain's CDR3 is CASSVGGVGSGANVLTF. DNA of the CDR3: TGTGCCAGCAGCGTAGGGGGCGTAGGCTCTGGGGCCAACGTCCTGACTTTC. V gene TRBV9 combines with J gene TRBJ2-6; D is possibly TRBD1 (5 bases). This CDR3 has 17 amino acids. V was pared by 0 bases and J by 0 bases, with 10 bases between. From germline, CDR1 is SGDLS and CDR2 YYNGEE.

The rearrangement joins TRBV29-1 to TRBJ2-1; 8 bases align to TRBD2. The CDR3 covers 13 residues. J gave up 4 bases and V 6 bases, and 5 bases lay outside the gene matches. Germline CDR1 and CDR2: SQVTM and ANQGSEA. The CDR3 DNA reads as TGCAGCGTACTGCTAGCGGGTTACAATGAGCAGTTCTTC. Translated, it gives CSVLLAGYNEQFF.

The rearrangement links TRBV4-1 to TRBJ2-1; 7 bases fit TRBD1. CDR3 length: 15 amino acids. Trimming removed 1 base from V and 8 bases from J; junction bases left unmatched: 8. CDR1 is MGHRA, CDR2 YSYEKL, per germline. CDR3 nucleotide sequence: TGCGCCAGCAGCCAAGCTCCGGGACAGTATGATGAGCAGTTCTTC. This codes for CASSQAPGQYDEQFF.

This clone was seen a few times. The chain combines TRBV5-6 with TRBJ1-3; D gene ambiguous. The CDR3 is 14 residues long. Germline V gene sequence: CDR1 SGHDT, CDR2 YYEEEE. Trimming removed 2 bases at V and 0 bases at J, with 6 bases between. CDR3 region: CASSLDISGNTIYF. The CDR3 region has the DNA TGTGCCAGCAGCTTAGACATCTCTGGAAACACCATATATTTT.

In DNA, the CDR3 is TGTGCCAGCAGCTTGCGGGTCCGGGGAACCTCTGGAAACACCATATATTTT. As protein: CASSLRVRGTSGNTIYF. The chain employs TRBV5-4 and TRBJ1-3; D is uncertain. V was cut by 1 base and J by 0 bases, with 14 bases left in between. CDR3 size: 17 residues. Germline assignment: CDR1 SGHNT and CDR2 YYREEE (reference sequence).

V usage is TRBV28 and J usage is TRBJ2-1; TRBD2 matches at 13 bases. This CDR3 is built from 14 residues. In germline, CDR1 is MDHEN, CDR2 SYDVKM. V lost 9 bases, J lost 7 bases, and 6 bases stayed unmatched. For the CDR3, the DNA is TGTGCCAGTAGACTAGCGGGAGGCAGGAATGAGCAGTTCTTC. It codes for CASRLAGGRNEQFF.

The gene calls are TRBV29-1 and TRBJ1-5, with 7 bases identical to TRBD1. V shed 7 bases, J shed 7 bases, and the junction held 7 bases outside the gene matches. This CDR3 contains 12 residues. Per the germline V gene, CDR1 is SQVTM and CDR2 is ANQGSEA. CDR3 residues: CSAGNRGQPQHF. The DNA for the CDR3 is TGCAGCGCGGGAAACAGGGGACAGCCCCAGCATTTT. Together with reference TRBV29-1 and TRBJ1-5, the CDR3 gives the full variable domain: SAVISQKPSRDICQRGTSLTIQCQVDSQVTMMFWYRQQPGQSLTLIATANQGSEATYESGFVIDKFPISRPNLTFSTLTVSNMSPEDSSIYLCSAGNRGQPQHFGDGTRLSIL.

CDR3 amino acids: CASSLSSGAIKAFF. CDR3 nucleotide sequence: TGTGCCAGCAGCTTATCTTCAGGGGCCATCAAGGCTTTCTTT. The chain has TRBV11-3 and TRBJ1-1; D is perhaps TRBD1 (6 bases). The CDR3 loop spans 14 amino acids. Trimming shortened V by 2 bases and J by 11 bases, and 18 bases separated the two germline ends. Germline lookup yields CDR1 SGHNT and CDR2 YENEEA.